This T cell receptor beta chain emerged from a study of OX40 agonist ivuxolimab in advanced cancers. Study-wide background: While on treatment, patients had intravenous ivuxolimab at 0.01 to 10 mg/kg every 2 weeks. The mean age was roughly 60 years, ranging from 23 to 79, with over 70% of participants male. Study-wide findings and caveats: What antigens the expanded peripheral T cells recognized was never established.

With respect to this clone: Antigen unknown.

The CDR3 loop spans 14 amino acids. Between the trimmed V and J ends, which lost 1 base and 5 bases, there was a span of 13 bases. The germline V gene encodes CDR1 SGHDT and CDR2 YYEEEE. The assay was immunoSEQ multiplex PCR, and TCRdb's table has in-frame clones only and misses some. Here the sample spans about 55,000 clones, about 86% being singletons. The source material was CD4+ or CD8+ T cells sorted from blood, sampled in a trial of the OX40 agonist ivuxolimab. The clonotype comes from an adult with an advanced solid tumor such as melanoma, head and neck, liver or kidney cancer. The V call is TRBV5-6, the J call TRBJ2-7; D is unresolved. CDR3 loop: CASSLRRRLDEQYF. CDR3 coding DNA: TGTGCCAGCAGCTTGCGCCGGCGTCTCGACGAGCAGTACTTC.